These 24 T cell receptor beta chains were sequenced from one sample in a study of T cells in Graves' hyperthyroidism and ophthalmopathy. Amplified TCR beta CDR3 regions came from RNA transcripts. Researchers ran a first-round RT-PCR on the TCR CDR3 using the HTBI primer set. TCRdb reanalysed the multiplex PCR reads using MiXCR and keeps one entry per CDR3 protein. The sample has under 350,000 distinct CDR3 sequences, roughly 23% seen once. Material: blood. The receptor set was obtained from a woman between 50 and 59 years old with Graves' hyperthyroidism.

This clonotype was detected only a few times. The chain links TRBV9 to TRBJ2-5; perhaps TRBD2 as D (5 bases). Trimming took 4 bases from V and 1 from J, leaving 14 bases between them. The CDR3 is 15 amino acids. From germline, CDR1 is SGDLS and CDR2 YYNGEE. For the CDR3, the DNA is TGTGCCAGCAGCCCCCGAGCGAGCGGCCAAGAGACCCAGTACTTC. Amino acids: CASSPRASGQETQYF. The full variable domain, its missing parts supplied by reference TRBV9 and TRBJ2-5, is DSGVTQTPKHLITATGQRVTLRCSPRSGDLSVYWYQQSLDQGLQFLIQYYNGEERAKGNILERFSAQQFPDLHSELNLSSLELGDSALYFCASSPRASGQETQYFGPGTRLLVL.

This clonotype was observed many times. The chain carries TRBV6-2 or TRBV6-3 and TRBJ2-5, with TRBD2 identical over 8 bases. This CDR3 contains 14 residues. Germline-derived CDR1 and CDR2 are MNHEY and SVGEGT. V was clipped by 5 bases and J by 4 bases; unmatched bases: 6. For the CDR3, the DNA is TGTGCCAGCAGTGCCGGACTAGCCGGAGAGACCCAGTACTTC. Protein sequence: CASSAGLAGETQYF.

The chain uses TRBV28 and TRBJ2-5, with D possibly matching TRBD2 (5 bases). Germline values: CDR1 MDHEN, CDR2 SYDVKM. CDR3 size: 13 residues. V was cut by 3 bases and J by 13 bases, with 18 bases left in between. CDR3 protein: CASSFRRSPGAYF. The DNA for the CDR3 is TGTGCCAGCAGTTTTAGGAGGAGTCCGGGTGCGTACTTC.

The sample holds many counts of this clonotype. The chain recombines TRBV18 with TRBJ1-4; D unresolved. CDR3 size: 13 residues. V was cut by 0 bases and J by 8 bases, with 7 bases left in between. CDR1 is KGHSH and CDR2 is LQKENI in the germline V gene. CDR3 region: CASSPPTSEKLFF. The CDR3 nucleotides read TGTGCCAGCTCACCACCGACAAGCGAAAAACTGTTTTTT.

This clonotype has more than one count but fewer than ten. The CDR3 DNA is TGTGCCAGCAGCCTTCATCGACTAGCGGGAGACTACGAGCAGTACTTC. Protein product: CASSLHRLAGDYEQYF. The gene calls are TRBV27 and TRBJ2-7; the match to TRBD2 covers 12 bases. Germline CDR1 reads MNHEY; CDR2 reads SMNVEV (reference sequence). V lost 6 bases and J lost 3; bases outside the gene matches: 9. This CDR3 comprises 16 residues.

The chain joins TRBV5-1 to TRBJ1-1; 8 positions match TRBD1. Germline V gene lookup returns CDR1 SGHRS and CDR2 YFSETQ. CDR3 size: 16 residues. Unmatched junction bases numbered 8, after V lost 4 bases and J lost 0 bases. The CDR3 region has the DNA TGCGCCAGCAGCGCTCTCTGGACAGGGATGAACACTGAAGCTTTCTTT. It translates to CASSALWTGMNTEAFF.

This clonotype was picked up many times. The chain employs TRBV11-2 and TRBJ2-5; D not certain. CDR3 length: 11 amino acids. Between the trimmed V and J ends, which lost 3 bases and 5 bases, there was a span of 4 bases. Germline V gene lookup returns CDR1 SGHAT and CDR2 FQNNGV. CDR3 coding DNA: TGTGCCAGCAGCTTTACGGAGACCCAGTACTTC. Translating it yields CASSFTETQYF.

In this sample, this clonotype turned up many times. The chain combines TRBV5-1 with TRBJ1-1; 8 bases map to TRBD1. J was trimmed by 1 base and V by 4 bases; bases with no gene match: 12. The CDR3 runs 17 residues. Germline CDR1 and CDR2: SGHRS and YFSETQ. The CDR3: CASSVTFQGARNTEAFF. The CDR3 region has the DNA TGCGCCAGCAGCGTGACTTTCCAGGGGGCAAGGAACACTGAAGCTTTCTTT. Drawing the rest from reference TRBV5-1 and TRBJ1-1, the complete variable domain is KAGVTQTPRYLIKTRGQQVTLSCSPISGHRSVSWYQQTPGQGLQFLFEYFSETQRNKGNFPGRFSGRQFSNSRSEMNVSTLELGDSALYLCASSVTFQGARNTEAFFGQGTRLTVV.

This clonotype has a count of ten or more. The chain has TRBV3-1 and TRBJ2-5; TRBD2 agrees at 8 bases. Germline V gene sequence: CDR1 LGHDT, CDR2 YNNKEL (reference sequence). The ends lost 0 bases at V and 5 bases at J; junction bases unmatched: 8. The CDR3 sequence is 16 residues long. The CDR3 DNA sequence: TGTGCCAGCAGCCAAGACGGGGGACTAGAGGCGGAGACCCAGTACTTC. Amino acid sequence: CASSQDGGLEAETQYF.

This clonotype was seen a few times. J is TRBJ2-1 and V is TRBV20-1; no firm D call. Germline lookup yields CDR1 DFQATT and CDR2 SNEGSKA (reference sequence). The CDR3 length is 14 residues. With 6 bases removed from V and 3 bases from J, the gap between germline ends came to 15 bases. The CDR3 nucleotides are TGCAGTGCCCCTCTGAAGCACGGCTACAATGAGCAGTTCTTC. Translation gives CSAPLKHGYNEQFF.

This chain links TRBV20-1 with TRBJ2-7; TRBD2 might be the D (5 bases). V was trimmed by 3 bases and J by 3 bases, leaving 12 bases between them. The CDR3 runs 13 residues. Germline lookup yields CDR1 DFQATT and CDR2 SNEGSKA (reference sequence). The CDR3 region is CSASGSYLYEQYF. In nucleotides, the CDR3 is TGCAGTGCTAGTGGGAGTTATCTCTACGAGCAGTACTTC.

Many counts were recorded for this clonotype. The chain employs TRBV30 and TRBJ2-1; possibly TRBD2 for D (6 bases). V was shortened by 8 bases and J by 5 bases, with 10 bases between the two germline ends. Germline CDR1 is GTSNPN and CDR2 is SVGIG (reference sequence). CDR3 length: 11 residues. The CDR3 nucleotides read TGTGCCGGAGGACTAAACAATGAGCAGTTCTTC. It codes for CAGGLNNEQFF. The complete variable domain, with remaining parts taken from reference TRBV30 and TRBJ2-1, reads SQTIHQWPATLVQPVGSPLSLECTVEGTSNPNLYWYRQAAGRGLQLLFYSVGIGQISSEVPQNLSASRPQDRQFILSSKKLLLSDSGFYLCAGGLNNEQFFGPGTRLTVL.

In its sample, this clonotype was seen many times. The genes are TRBV20-1 and TRBJ2-1; 7 bases fit TRBD2. This CDR3 has 14 amino acids. Per the germline V gene, CDR1 is DFQATT and CDR2 is SNEGSKA (reference sequence). J was trimmed by 0 bases and V by 4 bases; bases with no gene match: 3. In nucleotides, the CDR3 is TGCAGTGCTAATGGCGGGAGCTCCTACAATGAGCAGTTCTTC. Translated: CSANGGSSYNEQFF.

The chain couples TRBV12-3 or TRBV12-4 to TRBJ1-2; unclear D gene. The V and J ends lost 3 bases and 7 bases respectively, with 21 bases between them. This CDR3 has 16 amino acids. CDR3 in amino acids: CASSFGSGRGVSGYTF. CDR3 nucleotide sequence: TGTGCCAGCAGTTTCGGCTCAGGACGCGGGGTGTCTGGCTACACCTTC.

In its sample, this clonotype was seen many times. The chain combines TRBV27 with TRBJ1-2, with D maybe TRBD1 (5 bases). The CDR3 spans 14 residues. CDR1 and CDR2 (germline): MNHEY, SMNVEV (reference sequence). V lost 8 bases to trimming and J lost 7 bases, with 20 bases between them. The chain's CDR3 is CASLGGGAILGYTF. In DNA, the CDR3 is TGTGCCAGCCTCGGGGGGGGAGCAATCCTTGGCTACACCTTC.

This clonotype was counted only a few times. J is TRBJ2-7 and V is TRBV6-8; a possible D gene is TRBD2 (5 bases). The CDR3 has 16 residues. CDR1 is MNHGY, CDR2 SAAAGT, per germline. V lost 2 bases and J lost 4, with 18 bases in between. CDR3 DNA sequence: TGTGCCAGCAGTTACGGGCGGGCGGGCACCTCTTACGAGCAGTACTTC. This sequence encodes CASSYGRAGTSYEQYF.

This clonotype was counted at least ten times. The chain recombines TRBV7-8 with TRBJ2-7; TRBD1 is a possible D gene (5 bases). V was trimmed by 6 bases and J by 0 bases, leaving 12 bases between them. The germline V gene encodes CDR1 SGHVS and CDR2 FQNEAQ. CDR3 length: 14 residues. This chain's CDR3 is CASRATGSSYEQYF. The CDR3 DNA follows: TGTGCCAGCAGGGCTACAGGTAGCTCCTACGAGCAGTACTTC.

This clonotype was detected a few times. This chain connects TRBV10-3 to TRBJ2-7; the match to TRBD2 covers 11 bases. Germline CDR1 is ENHRY and CDR2 is SYGVKD. Trimming cost V 8 bases and J 4 bases; bases outside gene matches: 7. This CDR3 is built from 14 residues. This CDR3 is CAIASVAGGYEQYF. As DNA, the CDR3 is TGTGCCATCGCCTCAGTAGCGGGAGGGTACGAGCAGTACTTC.

The table lists this clonotype with a few counts. The chain joins TRBV19 to TRBJ1-5; D ambiguous. Germline-derived CDR1 and CDR2 are LNHDA and SQIVND (reference sequence). Trimming shortened V by 8 bases and J by 11 bases, and 13 bases separated the two germline ends. The CDR3 runs to 11 residues. In nucleotides, the CDR3 is TGTGCCAGTGAGATACGGGGTTCCCAGCATTTT. Its translation is CASEIRGSQHF.

The chain couples TRBV29-1 to TRBJ2-5; 7 nucleotides align to TRBD1. V was clipped by 3 bases and J by 3 bases; unmatched bases: 7. The CDR3 contains 14 residues. Germline V gene lookup returns CDR1 SQVTM and CDR2 ANQGSEA. CDR3 DNA sequence: TGCAGCGTTGAGGGTAGGGGGCGGGAAGAGACCCAGTACTTC. This encodes CSVEGRGREETQYF. Together with reference TRBV29-1 and TRBJ2-5, the CDR3 gives the full variable domain: SAVISQKPSRDICQRGTSLTIQCQVDSQVTMMFWYRQQPGQSLTLIATANQGSEATYESGFVIDKFPISRPNLTFSTLTVSNMSPEDSSIYLCSVEGRGREETQYFGPGTRLLVL.

V and J are TRBV2 and TRBJ2-7, with D perhaps TRBD1 (6 bases). V lost 7 bases, J lost 4 bases, and 8 bases lay in between. The CDR3 contains 11 residues. In germline, CDR1 is SNHLY, CDR2 FYNNEI. CDR3: CASNREYEQYF. CDR3 nucleotide sequence: TGTGCCAGCAACAGGGAGTACGAGCAGTACTTC.

This clonotype was detected many times. CDR3 nucleotide sequence: TGTGCCAGCAGCACCAGAAGGAACACTGAAGCTTTCTTT. This gives the protein CASSTRRNTEAFF. The chain recombines TRBV7-3 with TRBJ1-1, with D uncertain. V was shortened by 5 bases and J by 1 base, with 8 bases between the two germline ends. This CDR3 is 13 amino acids long. CDR1 and CDR2 from the germline V gene are SGHTA and FQGTGA.

This clonotype was counted between two and nine times. CDR3 in DNA: TGCAGTGCTAGAGACCCGTATTTCTTT. Translating gives CSARDPYFF. The chain combines TRBV20-1 with TRBJ1-1; D is undetermined. V was trimmed by 0 bases and J by 13 bases, leaving 6 bases between them. Germline assignment: CDR1 DFQATT and CDR2 SNEGSKA (reference sequence). The CDR3 loop spans 9 amino acids.

This clonotype was seen repeatedly, ten times or more. This chain links TRBV7-6 with TRBJ2-7; 10 bases map to TRBD2. The CDR3 spans 18 residues. V shed 0 bases and J 4 bases; nucleotides not matched to a gene: 12. The V gene's germline CDR1 is SGHVS and CDR2 FNYEAQ. The DNA of the CDR3 is TGTGCCAGCAGCTTAGCCGATCGAACCGGGACTAGCGAGTACGAGCAGTACTTC. It yields the protein CASSLADRTGTSEYEQYF.